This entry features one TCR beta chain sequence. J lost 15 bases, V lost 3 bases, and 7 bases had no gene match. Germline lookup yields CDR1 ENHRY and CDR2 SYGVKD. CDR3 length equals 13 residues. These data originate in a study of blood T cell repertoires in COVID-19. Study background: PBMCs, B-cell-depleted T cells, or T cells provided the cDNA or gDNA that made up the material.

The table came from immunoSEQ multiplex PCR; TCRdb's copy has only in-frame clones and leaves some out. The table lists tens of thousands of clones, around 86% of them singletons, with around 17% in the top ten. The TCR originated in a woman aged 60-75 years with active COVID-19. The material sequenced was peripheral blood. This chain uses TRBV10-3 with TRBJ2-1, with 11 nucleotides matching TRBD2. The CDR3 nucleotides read TGTGCCATCAGTGACCGTAGCGGGGGGGAGGTGTTCTTC. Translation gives CAISDRSGGEVFF.